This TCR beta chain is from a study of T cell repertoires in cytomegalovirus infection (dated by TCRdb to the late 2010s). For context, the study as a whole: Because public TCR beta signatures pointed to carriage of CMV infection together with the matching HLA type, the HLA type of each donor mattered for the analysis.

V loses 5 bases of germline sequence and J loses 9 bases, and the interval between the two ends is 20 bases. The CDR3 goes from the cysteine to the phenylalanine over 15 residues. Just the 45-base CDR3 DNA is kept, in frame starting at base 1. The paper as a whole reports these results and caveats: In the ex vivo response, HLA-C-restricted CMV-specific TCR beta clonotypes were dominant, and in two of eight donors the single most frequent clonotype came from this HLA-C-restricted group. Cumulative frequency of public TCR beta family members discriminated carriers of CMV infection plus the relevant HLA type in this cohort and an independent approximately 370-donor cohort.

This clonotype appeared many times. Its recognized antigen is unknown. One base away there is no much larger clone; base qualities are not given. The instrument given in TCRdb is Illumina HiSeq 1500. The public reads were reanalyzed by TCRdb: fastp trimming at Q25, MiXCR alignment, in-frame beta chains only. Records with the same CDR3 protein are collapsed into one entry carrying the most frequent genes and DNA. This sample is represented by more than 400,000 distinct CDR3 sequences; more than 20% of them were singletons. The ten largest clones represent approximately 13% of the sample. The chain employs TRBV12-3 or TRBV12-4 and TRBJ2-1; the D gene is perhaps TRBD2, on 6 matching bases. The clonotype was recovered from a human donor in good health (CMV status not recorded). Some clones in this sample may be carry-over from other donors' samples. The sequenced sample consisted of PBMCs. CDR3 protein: CASSPRDFGLGEQFF. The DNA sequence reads TGTGCCAGCAGTCCCCGGGACTTTGGATTGGGTGAGCAGTTCTTC.